The entry below gives a single T cell receptor beta chain sequence along with its context. Its antigen is unknown. No much larger clone is present one base from it, and per-base qualities are unavailable. These data belong to a study of blood T cell repertoires in COVID-19 (dated by TCRdb to about 2020). The study in broad terms: The collaborator samples originated in the United States, Italy and Spain and spanned the acute and convalescent phases of COVID-19. The prospective study material was composed of cDNA or gDNA derived from T cells, B-cell-depleted T cells, or PBMCs. Subjects who had been exposed to COVID-19, were actively infected with it, or had recovered from it provided the deeply sampled blood TCRbeta repertoires that made up the dataset. The repertoires were released in a freely available public database meant as a resource for research on the immune response to SARS-CoV-2. Samples were obtained from the ongoing ImmuneRACE study (first 160 participants) and from about 1,300 subjects provided by 6 global collaborators. Nearly every sample came with metadata listing a de-identified subject ID, COVID-19 status, age in years and sex. HLA class I and class II types, where available, came from metadata supplied by the sample provider rather than from assay-based typing.

Spanning cysteine to phenylalanine, the CDR3 consists of 14 amino acids. The DNA shown is the 42-base CDR3, in frame from base 1. The germline V gene supplies CDR1 SGHTA and CDR2 FQGNSA. Compared with germline, V lacks 6 bases and J lacks 5 bases; bases without a gene match: 5. Each collaborating institution followed its own protocols to collect whole blood in K2EDTA tubes. For TCRbeta analysis, collaborators shipped samples as frozen whole blood, isolated PBMCs, or DNA extracted from either of those sample types. Findings and caveats that apply to the study as a whole: The quantity of clinical and demographic metadata differed by source and by participant and was supplied without curation.

TCRbeta CDR3 regions were amplified from genomic DNA by means of the immunoSEQ Assay, a bias-controlled multiplex PCR. For the original study's pipeline: The number of nucleated cells in each sample was estimated from the amplification of reference gene primers within the assay. To quantify the absolute abundance of each unique TCRbeta CDR3 rearrangement, sequence reads were collapsed and filtered. For each sample, productive Simpson clonality was calculated by taking the square root of Simpson's diversity index across productive rearrangements. TCRdb stores this immuneACCESS table with in-frame sequences only. Part of the clones is absent; in the studies checked, under half of the shortfall reflects unresolved V genes, and no reason is known for the rest. Clonal size and the V and J genes are those of that table, whereas D and trimming came from the DNA. Across this sample there are about 150,000 clones, with around 86% seen only once. Jointly, the top ten make up around 6.5% of the sample.

Material for sequencing was peripheral blood. This sequence uses TRBV7-2 and TRBJ2-1; 9 of the junction bases match TRBD1. The receptor was derived from a man older than 75 with acute or convalescent COVID-19. The CDR3 loop reads CASSWDRDDNEQFF. The nucleotide sequence is TGTGCCAGCAGTTGGGACAGGGACGACAATGAGCAGTTCTTC.